This TCR beta chain stems from a study of post-analysis software for immune sequencing data. A word on this clonotype: Its specificity is not known.

The authors incorporated unique molecular identifiers into the TCR beta cDNA libraries. Between roughly 1 and 10 million T cells gave rise to some 520,000 cDNA molecules. TCRdb re-called the PCR reads with MiXCR, one entry per CDR3 protein. The table records fewer than 900,000 distinct CDR3 sequences, more than 45% of them present only once. The CDR3 is made up of 15 amino acids. Trimming took 4 bases from V and 4 from J; bases not matched to a gene: 5. Study-wide results and limits: In patients, about five TRBV segments were more frequent than in controls, with TRBV5-6, TRBV5-1 and TRBV20-1 among them.

Sequences were obtained from blood. The chain uses TRBV12-3 or TRBV12-4 and TRBJ2-1, with TRBD1 identical over 9 bases. The source is a girl aged 10 to 17 with multiple sclerosis. CDR3 loop: CASSSGTGWYNEQFF. CDR3 nucleotides: TGTGCCAGCAGTTCTGGGACAGGGTGGTACAATGAGCAGTTCTTC.